This T cell receptor beta chain was sequenced during a study of identical twins. Each CDR3 protein is one row after TCRdb ran MiXCR on the 5' RACE reads. Counted here are 500,000 to 550,000 distinct CDR3 sequences, 22% occurring once; the ten biggest clones make up around 0.91%. In its sample, this clonotype was seen a few times. The CDR3 spans 18 residues. Trimming took 6 bases from V and 5 from J; bases not matched to a gene: 18. This sample was shared with a second study, whose subject was T cells expressing NK-cell markers. That study adds: HCMV seropositivity characterized most of the eight sequenced donors, and seronegativity one. A range of about 1.0-8% of CD8+ T cells consisted of dominant NKG2C+ clonotypes in 6 or 7 donors.

J is TRBJ2-5 and V is TRBV12-3 or TRBV12-4; the match to TRBD2 covers 10 bases. Specimen: CD4+ T cells sorted from blood. The receptor's source is a woman under 30 in good health. The CDR3 nucleotides are TGTGCCAGCAGCTCCCTTGGGCTAGCGGGAGAAAGGCGGGAGACCCAGTACTTC. This gives the protein CASSSLGLAGERRETQYF.